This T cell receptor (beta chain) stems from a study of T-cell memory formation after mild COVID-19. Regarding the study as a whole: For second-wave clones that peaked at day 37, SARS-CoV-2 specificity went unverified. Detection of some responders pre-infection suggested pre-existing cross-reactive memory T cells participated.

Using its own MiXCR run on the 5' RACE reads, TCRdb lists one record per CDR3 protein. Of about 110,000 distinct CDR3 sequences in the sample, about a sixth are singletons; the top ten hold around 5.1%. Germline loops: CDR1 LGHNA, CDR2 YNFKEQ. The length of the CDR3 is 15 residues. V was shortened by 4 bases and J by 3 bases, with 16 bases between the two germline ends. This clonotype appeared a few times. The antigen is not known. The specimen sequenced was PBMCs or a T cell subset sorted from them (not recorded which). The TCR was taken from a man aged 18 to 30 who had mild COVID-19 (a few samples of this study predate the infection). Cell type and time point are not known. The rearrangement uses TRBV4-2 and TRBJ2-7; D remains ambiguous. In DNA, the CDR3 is TGTGCCAGCAGCCTTAGCTCCTCCGGAGTCTACGAGCAGTACTTC. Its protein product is CASSLSSSGVYEQYF.